The clone carrying this T cell receptor (beta chain) was detected a few times. These data are taken from a study of blood T cell repertoires in COVID-19. Study overall: The cDNA or gDNA used as material had been derived from T cells, B-cell-depleted T cells, or PBMCs.

In the original workflow: Nucleated cell number was recorded as an estimate derived from reference gene primer amplification. Produced via immunoSEQ multiplex PCR; TCRdb's table is partial and in-frame only. From that table come the V and J calls and clone size; the DNA was used to work out D and trimming. The data hold 120,000 to 150,000 clones, with 65% to 80% observed a single time. CDR3 length: 14 residues. V gave up 2 bases and J gave up 8 bases, with 13 bases separating them. Germline values: CDR1 KGHSH, CDR2 LQKENI. Sequencing was carried out using peripheral blood. The source of this sequence is a man older than 75 with acute or convalescent COVID-19. The genes are TRBV18 and TRBJ2-1, with TRBD1 as a possible D gene (5 bases). The CDR3 protein is CASSPGAGNDEQFF. CDR3 bases: TGTGCCAGCTCACCAGGGGCAGGGAACGATGAGCAGTTCTTC.